One and the same sample provided the 30 T cell receptor beta chains below, sequenced in a study of molecular identifiers for immune sequencing clone quantification. TCRdb called the PCR reads again in MiXCR, with one record for every CDR3 protein. Seen here are some 320,000 distinct CDR3 sequences, about 22% observed once, and the top ten hold 0.65% to 0.75%. Sequencing was performed on naive CD8+ T cells from blood, with Jurkat cell RNA spiked in. The subset denotes: FACS-sorted CD8+CD4-CCR7+CD45RA+ naive T cells. Receptors originate from a human donor in good health. Some libraries in this study had Jurkat cell RNA spiked in.

The genes are TRBV6-4 and TRBJ2-3, with 7 nucleotides matching TRBD2. The germline CDR1 and CDR2 sequences are MRHNA and SNTAGT. V was clipped by 0 bases and J by 2 bases; unmatched bases: 2. CDR3 length: 15 residues. The CDR3 loop is CASSDSAGVTDTQYF. The DNA of the CDR3 is TGTGCCAGCAGTGACTCTGCGGGAGTCACAGATACGCAGTATTTT.

This clonotype was counted only a few times. The CDR3 here is CASSPPPGRIPTTGELFF. In DNA form, the CDR3 reads TGTGCCAGCAGCCCCCCACCGGGACGAATCCCAACTACCGGGGAGCTGTTTTTT. The rearrangement joins TRBV3-1 to TRBJ2-2; D may match TRBD1 or TRBD2 (5 bases each). Between the trimmed V and J ends, which lost 4 bases and 5 bases, there was a span of 23 bases. The CDR3 loop spans 18 amino acids. Germline V lookup: CDR1 LGHDT, CDR2 YNNKEL (reference sequence).

The CDR3 sequence is CSVVDGTYEQYF. CDR3 in DNA: TGCAGCGTTGTGGACGGTACCTACGAGCAGTACTTC. The chain employs TRBV29-1 and TRBJ2-7; D is unclear. Trimming cost V 4 bases and J 2 bases, with 9 bases left between them. Per germline, CDR1 SQVTM and CDR2 ANQGSEA. The CDR3 covers 12 residues.

The chain links TRBV12-3 or TRBV12-4 to TRBJ2-1, with TRBD2 as a possible D gene (6 bases). This CDR3 has 14 amino acids. V gave up 7 bases and J gave up 7 bases, with 17 bases separating them. The CDR3 region has the DNA TGTGCCAGCACCCTGACGGGGGTTGGGAATGAGCAGTTCTTC. Translated: CASTLTGVGNEQFF.

The genes are TRBV25-1 and TRBJ2-7; TRBD1 agrees at 8 bases. Germline CDR1 MGHDK, CDR2 SYGVNS. The CDR3 consists of 16 residues. V dropped 1 base and J dropped 6; count of bases not matched to a gene: 11. In nucleotides, the CDR3 is TGTGCCAGCAGTGAATTCCGCACAGGGGGAGTGGGCGAGCAGTACTTC. This sequence encodes CASSEFRTGGVGEQYF.

Notes on this clonotype: Just one base apart from a much larger clone, this may be a read error. The V gene is TRBV28, the J gene TRBJ2-7; possible D gene TRBD2, 5 bases. Germline loops: CDR1 MDHEN, CDR2 SYDVKM. CDR3 length: 13 residues. The chain's CDR3 is CTSSFGGTYEQYF. CDR3 coding DNA: TGTACCAGCAGTTTCGGAGGCACCTACGAGCAGTACTTC.

The J gene is TRBJ2-7, the V gene TRBV5-3, with TRBD2 matching over 10 bases. TRBV5-3 is recorded as an ORF, its role being uncertain. The trim removed 8 bases at V and 2 bases at J, leaving 10 bases unmatched. This CDR3 has 15 amino acids. This chain's CDR3 is CASSKTGTSAYEQYF. The DNA of the CDR3 is TGTGCCAGCAGCAAAACCGGGACTAGCGCCTACGAGCAGTACTTC.

This clonotype was recorded a few times. This chain connects TRBV6-4 to TRBJ1-1; D unclear. CDR3 length: 13 residues. Germline V gene lookup returns CDR1 MRHNA and CDR2 SNTAGT. V dropped 6 bases and J dropped 6 bases, with 14 bases sitting between them. The CDR3 region is CASSQDGWAEAFF. The CDR3 coding sequence is TGTGCCAGCAGCCAAGATGGGTGGGCTGAAGCTTTCTTT.

The V and J genes are TRBV11-2 and TRBJ1-1, with a possible D match to TRBD1 (5 bases). Germline loops: CDR1 SGHAT, CDR2 FQNNGV. The ends were cut back, 5 bases at V and 3 bases at J, with 10 bases in the middle. The CDR3 consists of 13 residues. CDR3 in amino acids: CASSPRGYTEAFF. In DNA form, the CDR3 reads TGTGCCAGCAGCCCGAGGGGTTACACTGAAGCTTTCTTT. The full variable domain, rest sourced from reference TRBV11-2 and TRBJ1-1, is EAGVAQSPRYKIIEKRQSVAFWCNPISGHATLYWYQQILGQGPKLLIQFQNNGVVDDSQLPKDRFSAERLKGVDSTLKIQPAKLEDSAVYLCASSPRGYTEAFFGQGTRLTVV.

The chain recombines TRBV12-3 or TRBV12-4 with TRBJ2-1; D might be TRBD1 (6 bases). This CDR3 region has 16 residues. With 5 bases removed from V and 5 bases from J, the gap between germline ends came to 19 bases. The CDR3 is CASSPSGTSDNNEQFF. CDR3 coding DNA: TGTGCCAGCAGTCCTTCGGGGACATCCGATAACAATGAGCAGTTCTTC.

On this clonotype itself: Since a much larger clone is just one base distant, this may be a read error. The chain carries TRBV20-1 and TRBJ1-4; D uncertain. Germline-derived CDR1 and CDR2 are DFQATT and SNEGSKA (reference sequence). The CDR3 is made up of 14 amino acids. The CDR3 spells CSARGVTGDGKLIF. CDR3 coding DNA: TGCAGTGCTAGAGGTGTAACGGGCGACGGAAAACTGATTTTT.

This clonotype was counted ten times or more. This chain connects TRBV29-1 to TRBJ2-7, with D possibly being TRBD1 or TRBD2 (5 bases each). CDR3 length: 16 amino acids. Germline CDR1 reads SQVTM; CDR2 reads ANQGSEA. Trimming took off 6 bases at V and 0 bases at J, with 21 bases between the two ends. The CDR3 region is CSVAGPGTTYSYEQYF. Here the CDR3 DNA reads TGCAGCGTCGCAGGCCCCGGGACGACTTACTCCTACGAGCAGTACTTC.

In its sample, this clonotype was seen a few times. The V and J genes are TRBV4-3 and TRBJ2-7; the D call may be TRBD1 or TRBD2 (6 bases each). The CDR3 loop spans 15 amino acids. Germline V CDR1 and CDR2: LGHNA, YSLEER. Trimming left V 1 base short and J 4 bases short, with 14 bases between. The CDR3 bases are TGCGCCAGCAGCCAAGTATCGGGGGCCGGGTACGAGCAGTACTTC. Encoded protein: CASSQVSGAGYEQYF.

The sample holds many counts of this clonotype. The rearrangement links TRBV7-9 to TRBJ2-5, with TRBD2 matching over 11 bases. Germline V gene sequence: CDR1 SEHNR, CDR2 FQNEAQ (reference sequence). The CDR3 spans 16 residues. V lost 4 bases, J lost 1 base, and 5 bases stayed unmatched. CDR3 sequence (DNA): TGTGCCAGCAGCTCCACTAGCGGGGGTCCCCAAGAGACCCAGTACTTC. Amino acids: CASSSTSGGPQETQYF.

This clonotype was counted ten times or more. The chain links TRBV27 to TRBJ2-3; D possibly corresponds to TRBD2 (6 bases). The V end was cut by 3 bases, the J end by 3 bases, with 10 bases between. The germline CDR1 and CDR2 sequences are MNHEY and SMNVEV (reference sequence). The CDR3 has 14 residues. The CDR3 region is CASSLMAGTDTQYF. The DNA for the CDR3 is TGTGCCAGCAGTTTGATGGCGGGAACAGATACGCAGTATTTT.

This clonotype was observed many times. V usage is TRBV6-2 or TRBV6-3 and J usage is TRBJ1-1; no reliable D call. V lost 6 bases and J lost 3, with 11 bases in between. Germline assignment: CDR1 MNHEY and CDR2 SVGEGT. This CDR3 is 13 amino acids long. CDR3 coding DNA: TGTGCCAGCAGCCCACTTTGGGACACTGAAGCTTTCTTT. Translating it yields CASSPLWDTEAFF.

As regards this clonotype: Possible read error: a much larger clone is one base away. The chain combines TRBV20-1 with TRBJ2-7, with D possibly being TRBD2 (7 bases). Germline CDR1 is DFQATT and CDR2 is SNEGSKA (reference sequence). Trimming shortened V by 6 bases and J by 8 bases, and 17 bases separated the two germline ends. The CDR3 totals 12 residues. CDR3 DNA: TGCAGTGCCCCACGGGGGGCCCACAAGCAGTACTTC. Protein product: CSAPRGAHKQYF.

The V and J genes are TRBV6-1 and TRBJ2-6, with 7 bases identical to TRBD1. Trimming at V came to 7 bases and at J to 0 bases, leaving 12 bases not matched to a gene. Germline V lookup: CDR1 MNHNS, CDR2 SASEGT. The CDR3 loop spans 18 amino acids. The CDR3 bases are TGTGCCAGCATTGATCAAACAGGGGCCGACTCTGGGGCCAACGTCCTGACTTTC. Its protein is CASIDQTGADSGANVLTF.

This clonotype was detected many times. The CDR3 here is CATTSGGLDTQYF. The CDR3, as DNA: TGTGCCACGACTAGCGGAGGACTAGATACGCAGTATTTT. The chain combines TRBV24-1 with TRBJ2-3; 9 bases are a match to TRBD2. The CDR3 totals 13 residues. CDR1 and CDR2 (germline): KGHDR, SFDVKD. V was pared by 10 bases and J by 5 bases, with 6 bases of the junction left unmatched.

This clonotype was counted once. V is TRBV7-9 and J is TRBJ2-2, with D perhaps matching TRBD1 or TRBD2 (5 bases each). Trimming took 7 bases from V and 3 from J, leaving 21 bases between them. The CDR3 loop spans 17 amino acids. Germline-derived CDR1 and CDR2 are SEHNR and FQNEAQ (reference sequence). The CDR3 nucleotides are TGTGCCAGCACCGCGCCGAGGGGAGAAGCGCACACCGGGGAGCTGTTTTTT. Translated, it gives CASTAPRGEAHTGELFF.

With regard to this clonotype: A read error may be the cause here, since a much bigger clone is one base away. The CDR3, as DNA: TGCAGTGCTAGAGGGGGCTCGAGGGGGACCCAGTACTTC. It translates to CSARGGSRGTQYF. This sequence joins TRBV20-1 and TRBJ2-5, with D tentatively TRBD1 or TRBD2 (5 bases each). Between the trimmed V and J ends, which lost 1 base and 7 bases, there was a span of 13 bases. The CDR3 runs 13 residues. CDR1 is DFQATT, CDR2 SNEGSKA, per germline (reference sequence).

The chain uses TRBV11-2 and TRBJ2-1; D may be TRBD1 or TRBD2 (6 bases each). CDR3 length equals 14 residues. The germline V gene has CDR1 SGHAT and CDR2 FQNNGV. Trimming took off 3 bases at V and 6 bases at J, with 12 bases between the two ends. This chain's CDR3 is CASSFGGSGNEQFF. The CDR3 DNA follows: TGTGCCAGCAGCTTCGGGGGCTCCGGCAATGAGCAGTTCTTC.

This clonotype occurred many times. The chain links TRBV12-3 or TRBV12-4 to TRBJ1-4; the D gene is possibly TRBD1 (5 bases). Trimming removed 6 bases at V and 8 bases at J, with 13 bases between. The CDR3 contains 13 residues. The CDR3: CASRRTGREKLFF. DNA for the CDR3: TGTGCCAGCAGGCGGACGGGACGGGAAAAACTGTTTTTT.

As regards this clonotype: Germline and junction disagree at one end, which may indicate a read error. This chain links TRBV28 with TRBJ2-7; D could derive from TRBD1 or TRBD2 (5 bases each). The V gene's germline CDR1 is MDHEN and CDR2 SYDVKM. The CDR3 totals 14 residues. The CDR3 protein is CASSLGGSSYGQYF. The CDR3 DNA reads as TGTGCCAGCAGTTTAGGGGGAAGCTCCTACGGGCAGTACTTC.

This clonotype was observed a few times. The gene calls are TRBV5-6 and TRBJ2-2, with D hard to call. The V gene lost 0 bases and the J gene lost 1 base, with 10 bases spanning the gap. From germline, CDR1 is SGHDT and CDR2 YYEEEE. The CDR3 runs to 16 residues. CDR3 in DNA: TGTGCCAGCAGCTTGGGTTCTTCAGGGAACACCGGGGAGCTGTTTTTT. It codes for CASSLGSSGNTGELFF.

This clonotype has only a few counts. V and J are TRBV4-3 and TRBJ2-7, with a possible D match to TRBD2 (5 bases). Trimming removed 4 bases from V and 2 bases from J, with 18 bases in between. Germline CDR1 LGHNA, CDR2 YSLEER. This CDR3 contains 16 residues. CDR3 residues: CASSPTRSRGAYEQYF. CDR3 DNA: TGCGCCAGCAGCCCGACCAGGTCCCGGGGAGCCTACGAGCAGTACTTC.

This clonotype was recorded at least ten times. The rearrangement links TRBV24-1 to TRBJ2-1; 8 bases match TRBD2. This CDR3 spans 15 amino acids. The germline CDR1 and CDR2 sequences are KGHDR and SFDVKD. Trimming removed 0 bases from V and 8 bases from J; junction bases left unmatched: 5. The CDR3 protein is CATSDLQAGADEQFF. CDR3 bases: TGTGCCACCAGTGATTTGCAAGCGGGAGCAGATGAGCAGTTCTTC.

This chain connects TRBV7-6 to TRBJ2-7; D remains unclear. There are 14 residues in the CDR3. V was shortened by 2 bases and J by 1 base, with 9 bases between the two germline ends. Germline V gene lookup returns CDR1 SGHVS and CDR2 FNYEAQ. The CDR3: CASSLLMGSYEQYF. CDR3 coding DNA: TGTGCCAGCAGCTTATTGATGGGGTCCTACGAGCAGTACTTC.

This chain connects TRBV12-3 or TRBV12-4 to TRBJ2-5; D not certain. CDR3 length: 13 residues. Trimming took off 5 bases at V and 9 bases at J, with 16 bases between the two ends. This CDR3 is CASSTAPEVAQYF. The CDR3 DNA follows: TGTGCCAGCAGTACCGCCCCTGAAGTGGCCCAGTACTTC.

As DNA, the CDR3 is TGTGCCAGCAGCCCGGCAGGAGGAAGCACTGAAGCTTTCTTT. Its translation: CASSPAGGSTEAFF. This chain joins TRBV27 and TRBJ1-1; D remains ambiguous. The length of the CDR3 is 14 residues. The V gene lost 6 bases and the J gene lost 4 bases, with 15 bases spanning the gap. Germline V CDR1 and CDR2: MNHEY, SMNVEV (reference sequence).